The TCR beta chain described here comes from a study of regulatory T cells in long-lasting Graves disease. Time point meaning: newly diagnosed GD, antithyroid drugs for less than 3 months. The TCR library was made from RNA that had been extracted from PBMCs in TRIzol. A blood draw put around 9 milliliters of peripheral blood into EDTA tubes. Trimming took 5 bases from V and 5 from J; bases not matched to a gene: 7. The germline CDR1 and CDR2 sequences are LNHDA and SQIVND (reference sequence). There are 14 residues in the CDR3. Combining iRepertoire HTBI primers with Arm-PCR of CDR3 regions, the authors built TCR beta libraries. In the authors' methods: Identification of gene segments yielded 60 to 80 TRBV and more than eleven TRBJ across samples. TCRdb passed the multiplex PCR reads through MiXCR, listing each CDR3 protein once. TCRdb, not the original authors, processed these V and J calls. The top ten clones hold over 15% of a sample with 440,000 or so distinct CDR3 sequences, about 15% of them seen once.

Of note for this clonotype: Antigen specificity is unknown.

Findings and caveats of the study: Persistent disease preferred TRBV28, TRBJ1-2 and TRBJ2-5.

These data were also filed under a second study, of T cells in Graves' hyperthyroidism and ophthalmopathy. That work states: The HTBI set primed first-round TCR CDR3 RT-PCR.

This chain links TRBV19 with TRBJ1-1; 8 nucleotides align to TRBD1. This sample comprised peripheral blood mononuclear cells (PBMCs), obtained at new diagnosis, from a patient treated with antithyroid drugs. This sequence originates from a woman aged 25 to 45 with Graves disease. The chain's CDR3 is CASSPDRGRTEAFF. The CDR3 bases are TGTGCCAGTAGTCCCGACAGGGGCCGGACTGAAGCTTTCTTT. Drawing the rest from reference TRBV19 and TRBJ1-1, the complete variable domain is DGGITQSPKYLFRKEGQNVTLSCEQNLNHDAMYWYRQDPGQGLRLIYYSQIVNDFQKGDIAEGYSVSREKKESFPLTVTSAQKNPTAFYLCASSPDRGRTEAFFGQGTRLTVV.